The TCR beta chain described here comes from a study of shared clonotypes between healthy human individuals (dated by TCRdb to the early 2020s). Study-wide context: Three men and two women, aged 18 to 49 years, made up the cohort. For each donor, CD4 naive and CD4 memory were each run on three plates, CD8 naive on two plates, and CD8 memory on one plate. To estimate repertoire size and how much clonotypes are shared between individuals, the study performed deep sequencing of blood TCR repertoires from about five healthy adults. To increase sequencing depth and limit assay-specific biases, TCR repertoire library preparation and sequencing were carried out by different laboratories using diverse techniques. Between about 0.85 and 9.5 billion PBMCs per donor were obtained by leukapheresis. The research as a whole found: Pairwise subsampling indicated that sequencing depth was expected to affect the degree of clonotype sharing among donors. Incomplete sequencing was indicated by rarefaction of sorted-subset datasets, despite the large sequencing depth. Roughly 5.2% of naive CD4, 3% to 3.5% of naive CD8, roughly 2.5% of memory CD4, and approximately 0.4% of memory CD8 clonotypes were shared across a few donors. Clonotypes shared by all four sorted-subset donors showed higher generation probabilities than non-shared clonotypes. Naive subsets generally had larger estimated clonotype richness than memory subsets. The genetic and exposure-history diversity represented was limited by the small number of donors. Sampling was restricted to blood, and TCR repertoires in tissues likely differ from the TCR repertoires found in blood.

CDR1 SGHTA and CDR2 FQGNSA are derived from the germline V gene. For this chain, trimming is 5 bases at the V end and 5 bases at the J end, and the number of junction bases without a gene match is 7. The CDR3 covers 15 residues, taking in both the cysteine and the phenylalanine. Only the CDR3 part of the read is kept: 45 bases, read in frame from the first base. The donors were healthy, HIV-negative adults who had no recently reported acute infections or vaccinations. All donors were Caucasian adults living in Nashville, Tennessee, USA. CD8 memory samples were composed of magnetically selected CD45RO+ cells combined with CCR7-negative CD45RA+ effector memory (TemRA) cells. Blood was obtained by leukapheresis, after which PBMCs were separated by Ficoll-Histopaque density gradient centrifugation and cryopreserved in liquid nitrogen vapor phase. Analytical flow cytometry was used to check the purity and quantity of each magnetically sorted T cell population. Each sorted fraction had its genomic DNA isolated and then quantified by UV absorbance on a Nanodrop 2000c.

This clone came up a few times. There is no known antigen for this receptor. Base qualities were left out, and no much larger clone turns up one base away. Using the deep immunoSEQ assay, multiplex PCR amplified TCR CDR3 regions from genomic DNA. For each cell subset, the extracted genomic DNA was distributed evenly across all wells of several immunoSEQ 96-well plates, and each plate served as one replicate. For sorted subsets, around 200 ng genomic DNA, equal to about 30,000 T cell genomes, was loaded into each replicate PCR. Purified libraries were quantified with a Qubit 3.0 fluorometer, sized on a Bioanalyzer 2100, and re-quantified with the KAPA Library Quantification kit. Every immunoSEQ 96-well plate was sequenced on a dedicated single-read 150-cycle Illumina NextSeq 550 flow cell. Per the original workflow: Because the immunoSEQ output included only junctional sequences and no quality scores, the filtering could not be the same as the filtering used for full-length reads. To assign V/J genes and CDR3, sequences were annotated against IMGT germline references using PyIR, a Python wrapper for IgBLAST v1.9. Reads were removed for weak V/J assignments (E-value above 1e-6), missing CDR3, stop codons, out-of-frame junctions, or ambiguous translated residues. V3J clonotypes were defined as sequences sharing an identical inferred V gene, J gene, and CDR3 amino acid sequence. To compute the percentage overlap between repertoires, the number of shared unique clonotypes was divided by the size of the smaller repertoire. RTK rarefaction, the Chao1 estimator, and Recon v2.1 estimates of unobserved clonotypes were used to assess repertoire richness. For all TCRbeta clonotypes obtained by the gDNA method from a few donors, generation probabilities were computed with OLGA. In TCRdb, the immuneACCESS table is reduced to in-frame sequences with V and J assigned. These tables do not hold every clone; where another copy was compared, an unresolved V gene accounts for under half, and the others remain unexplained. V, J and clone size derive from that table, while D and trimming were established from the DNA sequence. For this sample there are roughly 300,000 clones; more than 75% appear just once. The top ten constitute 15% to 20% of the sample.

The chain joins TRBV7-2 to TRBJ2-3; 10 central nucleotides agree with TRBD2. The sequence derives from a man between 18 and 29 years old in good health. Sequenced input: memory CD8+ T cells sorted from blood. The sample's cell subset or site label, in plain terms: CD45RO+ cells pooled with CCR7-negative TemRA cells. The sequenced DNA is TGTGCCAGCAGCCCCGGGACTAGCGTTAGAGATACGCAGTATTTT. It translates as CASSPGTSVRDTQYF.